This passage covers 17 T cell receptor beta chains from one sample sequenced in a study of control samples from healthy donors and cancer patients. Measured with immunoSEQ multiplex PCR; TCRdb has only the in-frame clones, and not every one. Among approximately 160,000 clones listed, around 95% were seen once. Sequenced input: blood. The receptor set was obtained from a woman aged 60-75 years in good health.

The chain uses TRBV9 and TRBJ1-1; possible D gene TRBD1, 6 bases. Germline V CDR1 and CDR2: SGDLS, YYNGEE. The CDR3 is 14 amino acids. V was cut by 0 bases and J by 0 bases, with 6 bases left in between. CDR3 sequence: CASSVGTVNTEAFF. Here the CDR3 DNA reads TGTGCCAGCAGCGTAGGGACAGTGAACACTGAAGCTTTCTTT.

The sample holds one count of this clone. V and J are TRBV5-1 and TRBJ1-4, with a weak D call TRBD1 (6 bases). The CDR3 is made up of 15 amino acids. The germline gives CDR1 SGHRS, CDR2 YFSETQ. Trimming pared 5 bases from V and 4 bases from J, leaving 15 bases between. DNA for the CDR3: TGCGCCAGCAGTCGGACCACAGGGATTAATGAAAAACTGTTTTTT. Residues: CASSRTTGINEKLFF.

In its sample, this clone was seen a few times. This rearrangement joins TRBV7-9 to TRBJ2-3, with D perhaps matching TRBD1 (5 bases). Trimming left V 5 bases short and J 3 bases short, with 9 bases between. Looked up from germline, CDR1 is SEHNR and CDR2 is FQNEAQ (reference sequence). This CDR3 has 13 residues. CDR3: CASSPRATDTQYF. The CDR3 region has the DNA TGTGCCAGCAGCCCCAGGGCGACAGATACGCAGTATTTT.

The J gene is TRBJ1-1, the V gene TRBV4-3; D is uncertain. The CDR3 covers 17 residues. The V gene's germline CDR1 is LGHNA and CDR2 YSLEER. V was clipped by 0 bases and J by 5 bases, with 19 bases between them. CDR3: CASSQDWAIMGMTEAFF. The DNA of the CDR3 is TGCGCCAGCAGCCAAGATTGGGCCATAATGGGGATGACTGAAGCTTTCTTT.

There are a few counts of this clone. This chain uses TRBV5-1 with TRBJ1-1; the match to TRBD1 covers 9 bases. The CDR3 runs to 17 residues. The ends lost 0 bases at V and 4 bases at J; junction bases unmatched: 10. The germline CDR1 and CDR2 sequences are SGHRS and YFSETQ. CDR3 DNA: TGCGCCAGCAGCTTGGCCGGGACAGGGATTGGAGGCACTGAAGCTTTCTTT. Translation: CASSLAGTGIGGTEAFF.

V gene TRBV7-2 combines with J gene TRBJ2-5; D tentatively reads TRBD1 or TRBD2 (5 bases each). Per the germline V gene, CDR1 is SGHTA and CDR2 is FQGNSA. The CDR3 runs to 15 residues. V was clipped by 1 base and J by 6 bases, with 15 bases between them. DNA of the CDR3: TGTGCCAGCAGCTTAGATATGGGGGTCGGTCAGACCCAGTACTTC. This translates into CASSLDMGVGQTQYF.

The chain has TRBV11-3 and TRBJ1-3; D unclear. Germline V CDR1 and CDR2: SGHNT, YENEEA. The CDR3 sequence is 13 residues long. V lost 1 base to trimming and J lost 1 base, with 2 bases between them. The DNA of the CDR3 is TGTGCCAGCAGCTTAGGGTCTGGAAACACCATATATTTT. This encodes CASSLGSGNTIYF.

At least ten counts were recorded for this clone. The rearrangement links TRBV6-5 to TRBJ1-3, with D perhaps TRBD1 (5 bases). The V end was cut by 4 bases, the J end by 8 bases, with 12 bases between. Germline loops: CDR1 MNHEY, CDR2 SVGAGI. The CDR3 runs 13 residues. In DNA form, the CDR3 reads TGTGCCAGCAGTTCCTACCGGGGGGACACCATATATTTT. Protein sequence: CASSSYRGDTIYF.

The CDR3 DNA reads TGTGCCAGCAGCTCGACAGGGAACTCCTACAATGAGCAGTTCTTC. Amino acid sequence: CASSSTGNSYNEQFF. The gene calls are TRBV7-9 and TRBJ2-1, with 7 nucleotides matching TRBD1. V shed 4 bases, J shed 0 bases, and the junction held 3 bases outside the gene matches. The germline V gene has CDR1 SEHNR and CDR2 FQNEAQ (reference sequence). CDR3 length: 15 amino acids.

The table lists this clone with a count of one. This chain links TRBV15 with TRBJ1-5; D not resolved. Trimming cost V 0 bases and J 1 base, with 19 bases left between them. Germline lookup yields CDR1 LNHNV and CDR2 YYDKDF (reference sequence). The CDR3 covers 19 residues. The CDR3 DNA follows: TGTGCCACCAGCAGAGATATGCGGAGGGTGGGTTTAAGCAATCAGCCCCAGCATTTT. Amino acid sequence: CATSRDMRRVGLSNQPQHF.

The chain recombines TRBV12-5 with TRBJ1-2; D unclear. The germline V gene has CDR1 LGHNT and CDR2 FRNRAP. V was cut by 2 bases and J by 6 bases, with 13 bases left in between. The CDR3 loop spans 14 amino acids. CDR3 loop: CASGLTPGWNGYTF. The DNA for the CDR3 is TGTGCTAGTGGTTTGACCCCCGGCTGGAATGGCTACACCTTC.

The chain couples TRBV14 to TRBJ1-1; D not resolved. The V gene lost 0 bases and the J gene lost 5 bases, with 7 bases spanning the gap. Germline V lookup: CDR1 SGHDN, CDR2 FVKESK. CDR3 length: 13 amino acids. The DNA for the CDR3 is TGTGCCAGCAGCCAAGAATCTAATACTGAAGCTTTCTTT. Protein product: CASSQESNTEAFF.

This sequence joins TRBV7-2 and TRBJ2-2; TRBD1 agrees at 9 bases. CDR1 is SGHTA and CDR2 is FQGNSA in the germline V gene. The CDR3 has 15 residues. J gave up 6 bases and V 6 bases, and 8 bases lay outside the gene matches. CDR3: CASSEGQGWAGELFF. The CDR3 DNA sequence: TGTGCCAGCAGTGAAGGACAGGGGTGGGCCGGGGAGCTGTTTTTT.

The rearrangement joins TRBV3-1 (or the pseudogene TRBV3-2) to TRBJ1-2; 11 bases agree with TRBD1. This CDR3 spans 16 amino acids. CDR1 and CDR2 (germline): LGHDT, YNNKEL (reference sequence). The ends lost 4 bases at V and 5 bases at J; junction bases unmatched: 9. CDR3 sequence (DNA): TGTGCCAGCAGCCCCAAAACGGGACAGGGGGTATATGGCTACACCTTC. It encodes CASSPKTGQGVYGYTF.

The CDR3 loop reads CASSGTISYEQYF. In DNA form, the CDR3 reads TGTGCCAGCAGCGGGACCATCTCCTACGAGCAGTACTTC. The V gene is TRBV6-5, the J gene TRBJ2-7; D is tentatively TRBD1 or TRBD2 (5 bases each). CDR1 and CDR2 (germline): MNHEY, SVGAGI. The CDR3 sequence is 13 residues long. The V end lost 6 bases, the J end lost 0 bases, and 9 bases lay between the germline ends.

The V and J genes are TRBV6-2 or TRBV6-3 and TRBJ1-1, with D maybe TRBD1 (6 bases). Trimming took 0 bases from V and 10 from J, leaving 9 bases between them. The germline CDR1 and CDR2 sequences are MNHEY and SVGEGT. The CDR3 contains 12 residues. DNA of the CDR3: TGTGCCAGCAGTTACTCGGACAGAAGAGCTTTCTTT. Protein product: CASSYSDRRAFF.

V is TRBV5-4 and J is TRBJ2-3; 11 nucleotides agree with TRBD2. Germline CDR1 and CDR2: SGHNT and YYREEE (reference sequence). This CDR3 has 17 residues. V trimming: 0 bases; J trimming: 2 bases; junction bases outside the gene matches: 5. CDR3 loop: CASSLGGSGGVTDTQYF. The CDR3, as DNA: TGTGCCAGCAGCTTGGGAGGTAGCGGGGGGGTCACAGATACGCAGTATTTT.